This TCR beta chain was sequenced for a study of blood T cell repertoires in COVID-19. Seattle enrolled patients during active infection and tracked them longitudinally. Generated by immunoSEQ multiplex PCR, the TCRdb table keeps only in-frame clones and is missing some. The sample shows 150,000 or so clones, around 83% of them seen only once. This CDR3 is built from 18 residues. Trimming at V came to 2 bases and at J to 4 bases, leaving 10 bases not matched to a gene. Per germline, CDR1 MNHNS and CDR2 SASEGT. The receptor was derived from a woman between 55 and 75 years old with COVID-19, enrolled during active disease. The gene calls are TRBV6-1 and TRBJ1-3, with 11 bases matching TRBD1. The source material was peripheral blood. For the CDR3, the DNA is TGTGCCAGCAGTGAAAGAGGACAGGGGGCAATAAGGGGAAACACCATATATTTT. Translating gives CASSERGQGAIRGNTIYF.